Presented here are 26 T cell receptor beta chains from one specimen sequenced in a study of blood T cell repertoires in COVID-19. Assay: immunoSEQ multiplex PCR; the TCRdb copy retains only in-frame clones and omits some. This sample has 150,000 to 250,000 clones, with around 90% found just once. Sequenced: PBMCs or T cells enriched from blood (not recorded which). These receptors all stem from a woman between 25 and 40 years old who had recovered from COVID-19.

V usage is TRBV10-3 and J usage is TRBJ2-1; weak D call: TRBD1 (6 bases). The V and J ends lost 3 bases and 4 bases respectively, with 10 bases between them. Per germline, CDR1 ENHRY and CDR2 SYGVKD. This CDR3 has 14 amino acids. Here the CDR3 reads CAISDRGEYNEQFF. The CDR3 bases are TGTGCCATCAGTGACAGGGGCGAATACAATGAGCAGTTCTTC.

The table lists this clone with a count of one. The rearrangement uses TRBV5-1 and TRBJ2-5; D call uncertain. Trimming pared 0 bases from V and 3 bases from J, leaving 6 bases between. CDR3 length: 13 amino acids. Germline loops: CDR1 SGHRS, CDR2 YFSETQ. CDR3 in amino acids: CASSLGLKETQYF. The DNA for the CDR3 is TGCGCCAGCAGCTTGGGACTTAAAGAGACCCAGTACTTC.

The V and J genes are TRBV14 and TRBJ1-4; 8 bases align to TRBD1. The V segment lost 4 bases and the J segment 3 bases; nucleotides outside the gene matches: 1. CDR1 is SGHDN and CDR2 is FVKESK in the germline V gene. The CDR3 is 14 amino acids. CDR3 sequence (DNA): TGTGCCAGCAGCCGGGACAGGTCTAATGAAAAACTGTTTTTT. Translated: CASSRDRSNEKLFF.

This rearrangement joins TRBV5-1 to TRBJ2-1; 8 bases are shared with TRBD2. The CDR3 is 15 amino acids. The J segment lost 2 bases and the V segment lost 2 bases, leaving 3 bases of the junction unmatched. The V gene's germline CDR1 is SGHRS and CDR2 YFSETQ. The CDR3 DNA reads TGCGCCAGCAGCTTAACTAGCGGTACCTACAATGAGCAGTTCTTC. It specifies CASSLTSGTYNEQFF.

The V and J genes are TRBV6-5 and TRBJ1-5; D not resolved. V was pared by 6 bases and J by 5 bases, with 17 bases between. Looked up from germline, CDR1 is MNHEY and CDR2 is SVGAGI. The CDR3 sequence is 15 residues long. This CDR3 is CASSVGGGSYQPQHF. DNA for the CDR3: TGTGCCAGCAGCGTCGGCGGTGGCAGCTATCAGCCCCAGCATTTT.

The chain couples TRBV7-9 to TRBJ2-1, with a tentative D call TRBD2 (6 bases). The CDR3 loop spans 14 amino acids. The germline V and J ends were trimmed by 0 bases and 8 bases, with 11 bases remaining between them. Per germline, CDR1 SEHNR and CDR2 FQNEAQ (reference sequence). The CDR3 DNA follows: TGTGCCAGCAGCTTAGCTGGACTAATACATGAGCAGTTCTTC. Amino acid sequence: CASSLAGLIHEQFF.

V and J are TRBV5-1 and TRBJ2-1; the D gene is possibly TRBD2 (5 bases). This CDR3 has 17 residues. The V and J ends lost 1 base and 0 bases respectively, with 14 bases between them. Germline values: CDR1 SGHRS, CDR2 YFSETQ. This chain's CDR3 is CASSLLAQGSSYNEQFF. The CDR3 DNA reads as TGCGCCAGCAGCTTGTTAGCTCAAGGGAGCTCCTACAATGAGCAGTTCTTC.

The chain combines TRBV4-2 with TRBJ1-2, with D hard to call. Trimming shortened V by 1 base and J by 4 bases, and 7 bases separated the two germline ends. The CDR3 has 13 residues. Germline V CDR1 and CDR2: LGHNA, YNFKEQ. CDR3 nucleotides: TGTGCCAGCAGCCAAGGGAACAGCTATGGCTACACCTTC. Residues: CASSQGNSYGYTF.

The CDR3 DNA follows: TGTGCCAGCAGCGAGACCGGGGGGAATGAAAAACTGTTTTTT. Translation gives CASSETGGNEKLFF. V usage is TRBV9 and J usage is TRBJ1-4; tentatively, D is TRBD1 (5 bases). Germline V gene data show CDR1 as SGDLS and CDR2 as YYNGEE. This CDR3 is built from 14 residues. V was clipped by 3 bases and J by 5 bases, with 11 bases between them.

V is TRBV6-2 or TRBV6-3 and J is TRBJ1-5, with D possibly being TRBD1 (6 bases). V was shortened by 6 bases and J by 2 bases, with 20 bases between the two germline ends. There are 17 residues in the CDR3. In germline, CDR1 is MNHEY, CDR2 SVGEGT. The CDR3 is CASSLRFRGQRNQPQHF. CDR3 in DNA: TGTGCCAGCAGCCTGCGATTCAGGGGCCAACGCAATCAGCCCCAGCATTTT.

The rearrangement uses TRBV6-1 and TRBJ1-4; 9 positions match TRBD1. Germline assignment: CDR1 MNHNS and CDR2 SASEGT. There are 15 residues in the CDR3. V shed 3 bases, J shed 6 bases, and the junction held 5 bases outside the gene matches. The CDR3 loop is CASSDRGTGYEKLFF. Here the CDR3 DNA reads TGTGCCAGCAGTGATCGGGGGACAGGGTATGAAAAACTGTTTTTT.

The chain joins TRBV7-3 to TRBJ1-1, with D tentatively TRBD1 (5 bases). CDR1 SGHTA and CDR2 FQGTGA come from the germline V gene. This CDR3 contains 14 residues. Trimming cost V 2 bases and J 1 base, with 8 bases left between them. The CDR3 spells CASSLVQGNTEAFF. In DNA, the CDR3 is TGTGCCAGCAGCTTAGTTCAGGGGAACACTGAAGCTTTCTTT.

The chain recombines TRBV18 with TRBJ1-4; D unresolved. The V end lost 1 base, the J end lost 2 bases, and 11 bases lay between the germline ends. This CDR3 is built from 16 residues. Germline V gene sequence: CDR1 KGHSH, CDR2 LQKENI. Here the CDR3 reads CASSPLAERTNEKLFF. As DNA, the CDR3 is TGTGCCAGCTCACCACTGGCGGAGCGGACTAATGAAAAACTGTTTTTT.

The chain carries TRBV7-2 and TRBJ2-2; D is possibly TRBD2 (6 bases). The ends were cut back, 6 bases at V and 4 bases at J, with 15 bases in the middle. Germline loops: CDR1 SGHTA, CDR2 FQGNSA. The CDR3 runs to 15 residues. The CDR3 nucleotides are TGTGCCAGCAGATTGGAGGGCGGCGGCACCGGGGAGCTGTTTTTT. It translates to CASRLEGGGTGELFF.

This chain connects TRBV15 to TRBJ1-1; D gene unclear. CDR3 length: 14 residues. Trimming took 0 bases from V and 2 from J, leaving 7 bases between them. The germline gives CDR1 LNHNV, CDR2 YYDKDF (reference sequence). DNA of the CDR3: TGTGCCACCAGCAGAGACAATACTAACACTGAAGCTTTCTTT. Translated, it gives CATSRDNTNTEAFF.

V and J are TRBV11-2 and TRBJ1-1; D perhaps matches TRBD1 (5 bases). V was cut by 5 bases and J by 1 base, with 11 bases left in between. The length of the CDR3 is 14 residues. Germline lookup yields CDR1 SGHAT and CDR2 FQNNGV. The CDR3 DNA reads TGTGCCAGCAGCCAATTCGGGGGGAACACTGAAGCTTTCTTT. It specifies CASSQFGGNTEAFF.

The chain employs TRBV9 and TRBJ2-5; a weak D match, TRBD2 (6 bases). The V end was cut by 4 bases, the J end by 2 bases, with 12 bases between. The CDR3 consists of 14 residues. Germline CDR1 is SGDLS and CDR2 is YYNGEE. This CDR3 is CASSTGLLQETQYF. The CDR3, as DNA: TGTGCCAGCAGCACGGGACTGTTACAAGAGACCCAGTACTTC. The complete variable domain, with remaining parts taken from reference TRBV9 and TRBJ2-5, reads DSGVTQTPKHLITATGQRVTLRCSPRSGDLSVYWYQQSLDQGLQFLIQYYNGEERAKGNILERFSAQQFPDLHSELNLSSLELGDSALYFCASSTGLLQETQYFGPGTRLLVL.

The chain recombines TRBV14 with TRBJ1-6, with D hard to call. This CDR3 comprises 16 residues. Trimming removed 5 bases at V and 7 bases at J, with 18 bases between. Per the germline V gene, CDR1 is SGHDN and CDR2 is FVKESK. CDR3 sequence: CASSSQPGLTNSPLHF. CDR3 bases: TGTGCCAGCAGCTCTCAACCAGGATTGACGAATTCACCCCTCCACTTT.

A single count supports this clone. The chain combines TRBV5-8 with TRBJ1-6; 8 bases are a match to TRBD1. The ends lost 0 bases at V and 8 bases at J; junction bases unmatched: 10. This CDR3 region has 17 residues. The germline V gene encodes CDR1 SGHTS and CDR2 YDEGEE. The CDR3 protein is CASSLDGTGKRYSPLHF. In DNA form, the CDR3 reads TGTGCCAGCAGCTTGGATGGGACAGGAAAGCGGTATTCACCCCTCCACTTT.

The chain employs TRBV19 and TRBJ2-4, with D possibly TRBD1 on 5 matching bases. The CDR3 covers 16 residues. Trimming stripped 4 bases from V and 2 bases from J, with 15 bases between. Germline assignment: CDR1 LNHDA and CDR2 SQIVND (reference sequence). The CDR3 nucleotides are TGTGCCAGTAGTACAGCCCCCACAGGCTCCAAAAACATTCAGTACTTC. This translates into CASSTAPTGSKNIQYF. Full variable domain (rest looked up from reference TRBV19 and TRBJ2-4): DGGITQSPKYLFRKEGQNVTLSCEQNLNHDAMYWYRQDPGQGLRLIYYSQIVNDFQKGDIAEGYSVSREKKESFPLTVTSAQKNPTAFYLCASSTAPTGSKNIQYFGAGTRLSVL.

This rearrangement joins TRBV18 to TRBJ2-5, with D possibly matching TRBD1 (6 bases). The germline V gene has CDR1 KGHSH and CDR2 LQKENI. This CDR3 comprises 13 residues. V lost 3 bases and J 3 bases, leaving 8 bases between the germline ends. The CDR3 reads CASSPGAEETQYF. CDR3 nucleotides: TGTGCCAGCTCACCGGGGGCCGAAGAGACCCAGTACTTC.

J is TRBJ2-1 and V is TRBV3-1 (or the pseudogene TRBV3-2); TRBD2 agrees at 9 bases. Trimming cost V 4 bases and J 5 bases; bases outside gene matches: 6. Germline-derived CDR1 and CDR2 are LGHDT and YNNKEL (reference sequence). There are 15 residues in the CDR3. The CDR3, as DNA: TGTGCCAGCAGCCCCGGGACTAGCCCCCACAATGAGCAGTTCTTC. Its protein product is CASSPGTSPHNEQFF.

The rearrangement uses TRBV7-9 and TRBJ2-7; no definite D call. CDR1 is SEHNR and CDR2 is FQNEAQ in the germline V gene (reference sequence). The V gene lost 5 bases and the J gene lost 4 bases, with 6 bases spanning the gap. The CDR3 totals 11 residues. The CDR3 reads CASSPQYEQYF. The CDR3 coding sequence is TGTGCCAGCAGCCCCCAGTACGAGCAGTACTTC.

The V gene is TRBV5-1, the J gene TRBJ1-1; 9 bases line up with TRBD1. V lost 1 base and J lost 5; bases outside the gene matches: 9. CDR3 length equals 16 residues. Germline loops: CDR1 SGHRS, CDR2 YFSETQ. Here the CDR3 reads CASSLPPTGGGTEAFF. The CDR3 DNA follows: TGCGCCAGCAGCTTGCCCCCTACAGGGGGCGGAACTGAAGCTTTCTTT.

This rearrangement joins TRBV2 to TRBJ2-1; the D is unclear. The CDR3 length is 12 residues. V was pared by 6 bases and J by 6 bases, with 9 bases between. In germline, CDR1 is SNHLY, CDR2 FYNNEI. The CDR3 nucleotides read TGTGCCAGCAGGCCTAGAGGCAATGAGCAGTTCTTC. Its translation is CASRPRGNEQFF.

The rearrangement uses TRBV19 and TRBJ1-1; D remains unclear. The germline gives CDR1 LNHDA, CDR2 SQIVND (reference sequence). V was clipped by 8 bases and J by 6 bases, with 10 bases between them. The CDR3 contains 11 residues. CDR3 sequence: CASGRGAEAFF. The CDR3 nucleotides are TGTGCCAGTGGTCGCGGCGCTGAAGCTTTCTTT.